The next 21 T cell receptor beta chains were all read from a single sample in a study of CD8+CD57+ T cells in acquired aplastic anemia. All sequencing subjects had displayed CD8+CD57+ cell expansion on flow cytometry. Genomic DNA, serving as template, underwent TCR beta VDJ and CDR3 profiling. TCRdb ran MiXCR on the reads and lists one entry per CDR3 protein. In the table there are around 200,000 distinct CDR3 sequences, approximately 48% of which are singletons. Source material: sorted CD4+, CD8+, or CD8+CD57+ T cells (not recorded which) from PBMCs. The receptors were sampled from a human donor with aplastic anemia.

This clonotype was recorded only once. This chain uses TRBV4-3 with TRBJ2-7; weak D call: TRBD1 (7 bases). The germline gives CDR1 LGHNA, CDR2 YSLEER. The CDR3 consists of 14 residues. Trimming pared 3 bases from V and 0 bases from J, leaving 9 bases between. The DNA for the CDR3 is TGCGCCAGCAGCCAGCGGGACAGCTCCTACGAGCAGTACTTC. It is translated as CASSQRDSSYEQYF.

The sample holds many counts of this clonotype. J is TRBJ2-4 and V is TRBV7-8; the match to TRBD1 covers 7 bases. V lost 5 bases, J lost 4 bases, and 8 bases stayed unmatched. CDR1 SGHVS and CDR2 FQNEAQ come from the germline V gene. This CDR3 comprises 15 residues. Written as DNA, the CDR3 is TGTGCCAGCAGCCTATCCGGGACAGTAAAAAACATTCAGTACTTC. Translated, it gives CASSLSGTVKNIQYF.

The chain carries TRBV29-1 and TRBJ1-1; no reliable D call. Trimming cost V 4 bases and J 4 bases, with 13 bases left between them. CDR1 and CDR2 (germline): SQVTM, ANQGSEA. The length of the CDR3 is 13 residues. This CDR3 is CSVGSSPFTEAFF. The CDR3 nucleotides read TGCAGCGTTGGGAGCAGTCCGTTCACTGAAGCTTTCTTT.

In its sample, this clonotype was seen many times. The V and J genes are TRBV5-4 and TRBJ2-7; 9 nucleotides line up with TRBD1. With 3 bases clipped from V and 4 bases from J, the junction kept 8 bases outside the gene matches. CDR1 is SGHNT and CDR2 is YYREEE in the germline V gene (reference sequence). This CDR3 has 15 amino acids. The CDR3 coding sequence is TGTGCCAGCAGCTGGGACAGGGCCCCTTCGTACGAGCAGTACTTC. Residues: CASSWDRAPSYEQYF.

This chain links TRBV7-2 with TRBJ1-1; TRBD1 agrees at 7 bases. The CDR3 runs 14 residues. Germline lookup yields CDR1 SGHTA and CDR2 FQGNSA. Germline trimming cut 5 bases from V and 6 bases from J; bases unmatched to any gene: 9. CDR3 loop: CASSPGTDQAEAFF. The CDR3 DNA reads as TGTGCCAGCAGCCCTGGGACAGACCAGGCTGAAGCTTTCTTT.

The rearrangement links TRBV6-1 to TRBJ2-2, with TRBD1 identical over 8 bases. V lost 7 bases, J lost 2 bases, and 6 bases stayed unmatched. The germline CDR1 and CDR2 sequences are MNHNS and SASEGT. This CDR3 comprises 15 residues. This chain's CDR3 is CASTDRGPNTGELFF. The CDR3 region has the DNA TGTGCCAGCACCGACAGGGGCCCTAACACCGGGGAGCTGTTTTTT.

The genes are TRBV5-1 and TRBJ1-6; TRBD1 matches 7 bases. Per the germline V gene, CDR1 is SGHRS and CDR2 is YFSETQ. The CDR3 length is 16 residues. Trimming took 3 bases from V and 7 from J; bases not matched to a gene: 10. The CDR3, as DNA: TGCGCCAGCAGCTCCTCCCGACAGGGCGGGAATTCACCCCTCCACTTT. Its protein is CASSSSRQGGNSPLHF.

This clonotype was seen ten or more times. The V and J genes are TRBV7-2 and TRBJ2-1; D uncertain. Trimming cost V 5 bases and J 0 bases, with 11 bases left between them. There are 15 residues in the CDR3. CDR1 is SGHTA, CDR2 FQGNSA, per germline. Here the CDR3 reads CASSLTPSSYNEQFF. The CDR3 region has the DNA TGTGCCAGCAGCCTGACACCGAGCTCCTACAATGAGCAGTTCTTC.

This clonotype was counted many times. Written as DNA, the CDR3 is TGTGCCAGCACCCCCCTAATTAATCAGCCCCAGCATTTT. This sequence encodes CASTPLINQPQHF. The rearrangement links TRBV6-1 to TRBJ1-5, with no clear D. The germline CDR1 and CDR2 sequences are MNHNS and SASEGT. The CDR3 totals 13 residues. V was pared by 7 bases and J by 4 bases, with 11 bases between.

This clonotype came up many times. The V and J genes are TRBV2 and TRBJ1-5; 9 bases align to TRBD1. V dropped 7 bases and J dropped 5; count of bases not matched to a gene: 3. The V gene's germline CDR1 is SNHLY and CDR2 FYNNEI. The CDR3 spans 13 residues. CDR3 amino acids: CASKQGADQPQHF. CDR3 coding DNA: TGTGCCAGCAAACAGGGGGCGGATCAGCCCCAGCATTTT.

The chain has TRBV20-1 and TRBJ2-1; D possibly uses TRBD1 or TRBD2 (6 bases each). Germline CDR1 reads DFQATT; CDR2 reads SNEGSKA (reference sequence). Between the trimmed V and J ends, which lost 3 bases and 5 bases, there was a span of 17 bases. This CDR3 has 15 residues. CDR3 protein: CSASGLWRGDNEQFF. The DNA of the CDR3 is TGCAGTGCTAGTGGGTTGTGGAGGGGGGACAATGAGCAGTTCTTC.

CDR3 sequence: CASKEQGNTEAFF. CDR3 DNA sequence: TGTGCCAGCAAGGAACAGGGCAACACTGAAGCTTTCTTT. The chain links TRBV2 to TRBJ1-1, with a possible D match to TRBD1 (6 bases). Trimming shortened V by 7 bases and J by 2 bases, and 11 bases separated the two germline ends. Per the germline V gene, CDR1 is SNHLY and CDR2 is FYNNEI. There are 13 residues in the CDR3.

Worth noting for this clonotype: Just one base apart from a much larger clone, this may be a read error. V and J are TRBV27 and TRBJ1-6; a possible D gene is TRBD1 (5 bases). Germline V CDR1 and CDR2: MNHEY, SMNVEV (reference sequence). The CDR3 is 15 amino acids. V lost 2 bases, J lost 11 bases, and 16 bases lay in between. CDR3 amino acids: CASSLIVGDWPPLHF. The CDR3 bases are TGTGCCAGCAGTTTAATCGTGGGGGACTGGCCACCCCTCCACTTT.

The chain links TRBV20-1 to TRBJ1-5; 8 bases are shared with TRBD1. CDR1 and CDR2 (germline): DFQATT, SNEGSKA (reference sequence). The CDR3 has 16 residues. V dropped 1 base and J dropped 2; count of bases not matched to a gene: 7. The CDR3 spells CSARGTGLPGNQPQHF. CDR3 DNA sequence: TGCAGTGCTAGAGGGACAGGGTTGCCGGGCAATCAGCCCCAGCATTTT.

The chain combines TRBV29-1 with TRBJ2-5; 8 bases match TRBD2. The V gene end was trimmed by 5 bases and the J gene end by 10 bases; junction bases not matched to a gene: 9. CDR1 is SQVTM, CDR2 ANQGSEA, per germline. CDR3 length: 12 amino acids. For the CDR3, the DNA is TGCAGCGTTCGGTCCTTAAGCGGGAGCCAGTACTTC. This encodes CSVRSLSGSQYF.

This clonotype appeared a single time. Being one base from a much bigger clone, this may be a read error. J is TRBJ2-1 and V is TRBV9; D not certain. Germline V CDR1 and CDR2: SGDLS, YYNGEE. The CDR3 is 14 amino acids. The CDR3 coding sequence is TGTACCAGCAGCGTAGAGCCAAATTACAATGAGCAGTTCTTC. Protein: CTSSVEPNYNEQFF.

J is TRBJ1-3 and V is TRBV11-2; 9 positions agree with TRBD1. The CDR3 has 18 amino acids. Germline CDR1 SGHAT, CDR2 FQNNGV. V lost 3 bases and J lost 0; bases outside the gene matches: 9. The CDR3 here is CASSLGGQGLLSGNTIYF. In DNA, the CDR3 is TGTGCCAGCAGCTTGGGGGGACAGGGTTTGCTCTCTGGAAACACCATATATTTT.

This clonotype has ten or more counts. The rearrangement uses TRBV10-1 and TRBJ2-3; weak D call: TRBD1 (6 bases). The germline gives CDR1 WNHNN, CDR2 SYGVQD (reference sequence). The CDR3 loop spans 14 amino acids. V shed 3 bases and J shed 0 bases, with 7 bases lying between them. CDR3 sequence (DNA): TGCGCCAGCAGTGACAGGGGTAGCACAGATACGCAGTATTTT. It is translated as CASSDRGSTDTQYF.

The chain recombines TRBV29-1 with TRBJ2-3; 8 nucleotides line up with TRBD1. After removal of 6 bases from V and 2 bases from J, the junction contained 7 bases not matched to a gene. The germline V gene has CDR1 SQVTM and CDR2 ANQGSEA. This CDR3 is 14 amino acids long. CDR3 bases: TGCAGCGTAGGGGCAGGGGGCGTCACAGATACGCAGTATTTT. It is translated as CSVGAGGVTDTQYF.

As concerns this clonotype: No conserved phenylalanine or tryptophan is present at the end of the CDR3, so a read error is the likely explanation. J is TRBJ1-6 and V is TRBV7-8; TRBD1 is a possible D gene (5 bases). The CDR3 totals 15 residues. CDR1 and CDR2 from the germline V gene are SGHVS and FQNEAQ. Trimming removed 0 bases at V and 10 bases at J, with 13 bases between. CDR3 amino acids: CASSLAGAGYSPLHS. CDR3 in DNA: TGTGCCAGCAGCTTAGCAGGGGCAGGCTACTCACCCCTCCACTCT.

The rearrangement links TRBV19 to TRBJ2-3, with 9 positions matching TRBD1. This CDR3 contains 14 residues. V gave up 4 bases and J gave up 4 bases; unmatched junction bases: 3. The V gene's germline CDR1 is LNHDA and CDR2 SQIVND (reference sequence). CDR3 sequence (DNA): TGTGCCAGTAGTACACAGGGGGCACCAGATACGCAGTATTTT. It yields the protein CASSTQGAPDTQYF.